This T cell receptor (beta chain) appears in the sequencing data of a study of early T cells in non-severe SARS-CoV-2 infection. Overall study context: Alpha and beta chains were unpaired, from unsorted whole-blood bulk RNA. Study-level points and caveats: Comparison of clonotypes with VDJdb favored anti-spike CD8 responses while missing private and CD4 specificities.

This clonotype came up a few times. Its antigen is undetermined. V lost 4 bases and J lost 6; bases outside the gene matches: 19. Looked up from germline, CDR1 is MDHEN and CDR2 is SYDVKM. The length of the CDR3 is 18 residues. Attachment of unique molecular identifiers was made to individual cDNA molecules. MiXCR, run by TCRdb on the 5' RACE reads, gives a single entry per CDR3 protein. The sample has under 85,000 distinct CDR3 sequences, roughly 12% seen once; the top ten hold around 15%. The sample here was whole blood, taken at baseline. This receptor was obtained from an adult who was a healthcare worker with PCR-confirmed SARS-CoV-2 infection or an uninfected control (not recorded which). The donor label of this sample is uncertain. This sequence joins TRBV28 and TRBJ2-7; 9 bases line up with TRBD2. The CDR3 region has the DNA TGTGCCAGCAGTTCGGCCGATTTACTAGCGGGTCCTTTGCGCGAGCAGTACTTC. Translating it yields CASSSADLLAGPLREQYF.